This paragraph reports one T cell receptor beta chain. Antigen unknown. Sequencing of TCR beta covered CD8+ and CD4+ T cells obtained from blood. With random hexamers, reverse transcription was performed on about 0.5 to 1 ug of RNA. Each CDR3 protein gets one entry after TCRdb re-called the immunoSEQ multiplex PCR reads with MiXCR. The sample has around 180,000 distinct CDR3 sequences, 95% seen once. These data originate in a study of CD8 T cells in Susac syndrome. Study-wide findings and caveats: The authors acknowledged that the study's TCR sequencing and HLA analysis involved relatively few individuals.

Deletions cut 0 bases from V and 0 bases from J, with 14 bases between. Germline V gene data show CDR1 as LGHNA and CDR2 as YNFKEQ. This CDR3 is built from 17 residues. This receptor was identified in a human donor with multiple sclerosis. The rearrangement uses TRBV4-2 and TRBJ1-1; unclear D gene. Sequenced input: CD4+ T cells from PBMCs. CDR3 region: CASSQDQSSRMNTEAFF. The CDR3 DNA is TGTGCCAGCAGCCAAGATCAGTCGTCCAGGATGAACACTGAAGCTTTCTTT.